This T cell receptor beta chain was retrieved from a study of T cells in Graves' hyperthyroidism and ophthalmopathy. Amplified TCR beta CDR3 regions derived from RNA transcripts. Primed by the HTBI set, a first-round RT-PCR was run on the TCR CDR3. Via MiXCR, TCRdb re-called the multiplex PCR reads, giving one row per CDR3 protein. This repertoire shows approximately 400,000 distinct CDR3 sequences, roughly 14% found once; its top ten account for around 20%. This clonotype was seen many times. Patients were excluded because of uncontrolled infection, other autoimmune disease, pregnancy or lactation. The CDR3 covers 15 residues. Germline V gene sequence: CDR1 SGHNT, CDR2 YENEEA. Trimming shortened V by 1 base and J by 0 bases, and 10 bases separated the two germline ends.

This TCR was sampled from a man younger than 45 with Graves' hyperthyroidism that later progressed to Graves' ophthalmopathy. Sequencing was done on a sample of blood. The chain links TRBV11-3 to TRBJ2-7; TRBD2 might be the D (7 bases). The CDR3 spells CASSLAGGLSYEQYF. CDR3 DNA sequence: TGTGCCAGCAGCTTAGCCGGGGGGCTCTCCTACGAGCAGTACTTC.